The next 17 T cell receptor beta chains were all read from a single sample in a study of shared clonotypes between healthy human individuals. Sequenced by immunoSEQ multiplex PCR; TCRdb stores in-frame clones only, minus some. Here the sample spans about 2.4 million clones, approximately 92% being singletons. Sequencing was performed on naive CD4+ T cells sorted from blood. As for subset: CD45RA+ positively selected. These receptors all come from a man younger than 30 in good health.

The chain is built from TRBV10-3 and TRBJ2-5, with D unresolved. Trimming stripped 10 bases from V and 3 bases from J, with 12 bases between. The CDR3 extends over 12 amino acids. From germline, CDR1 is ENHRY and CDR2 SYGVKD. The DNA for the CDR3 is TGTGCCACCTCAGGCGTTGAAGAGACCCAGTACTTC. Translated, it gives CATSGVEETQYF.

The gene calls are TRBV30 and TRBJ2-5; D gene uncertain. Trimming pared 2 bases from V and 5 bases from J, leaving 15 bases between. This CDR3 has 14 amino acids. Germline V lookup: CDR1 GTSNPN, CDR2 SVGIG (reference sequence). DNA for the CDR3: TGTGCCTGGAGTTCCCACGTCAGGATGGAGACCCAGTACTTC. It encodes CAWSSHVRMETQYF. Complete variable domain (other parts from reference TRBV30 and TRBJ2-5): SQTIHQWPATLVQPVGSPLSLECTVEGTSNPNLYWYRQAAGRGLQLLFYSVGIGQISSEVPQNLSASRPQDRQFILSSKKLLLSDSGFYLCAWSSHVRMETQYFGPGTRLLVL.

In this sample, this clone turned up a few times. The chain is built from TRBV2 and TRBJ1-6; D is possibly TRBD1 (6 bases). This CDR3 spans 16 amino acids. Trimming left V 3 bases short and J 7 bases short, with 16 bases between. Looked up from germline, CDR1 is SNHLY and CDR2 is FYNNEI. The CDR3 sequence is CASSEHYRARNSPLHF. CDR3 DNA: TGTGCCAGCAGTGAGCACTACAGGGCGAGGAATTCACCCCTCCACTTT. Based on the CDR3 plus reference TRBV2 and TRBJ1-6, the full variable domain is EPEVTQTPSHQVTQMGQEVILRCVPISNHLYFYWYRQILGQKVEFLVSFYNNEISEKSEIFDDQFSVERPDGSNFTLKIRSTKLEDSAMYFCASSEHYRARNSPLHFGNGTRLTVT.

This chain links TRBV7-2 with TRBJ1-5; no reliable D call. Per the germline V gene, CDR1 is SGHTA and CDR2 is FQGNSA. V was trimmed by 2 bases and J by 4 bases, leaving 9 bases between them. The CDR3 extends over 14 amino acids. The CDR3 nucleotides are TGTGCCAGCAGCTTAATCTCAGCTAATCAGCCCCAGCATTTT. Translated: CASSLISANQPQHF.

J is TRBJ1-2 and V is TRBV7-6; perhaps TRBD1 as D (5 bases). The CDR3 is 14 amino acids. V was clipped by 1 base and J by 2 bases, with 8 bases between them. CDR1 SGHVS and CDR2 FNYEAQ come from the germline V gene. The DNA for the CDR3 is TGTGCCAGCAGCTTAGAGCAGGGAAACTATGGCTACACCTTC. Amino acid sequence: CASSLEQGNYGYTF.

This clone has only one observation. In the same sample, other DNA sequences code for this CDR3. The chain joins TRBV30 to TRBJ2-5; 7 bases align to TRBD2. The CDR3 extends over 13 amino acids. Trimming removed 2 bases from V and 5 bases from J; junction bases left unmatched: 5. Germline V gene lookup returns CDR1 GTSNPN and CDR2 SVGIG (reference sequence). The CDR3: CAWSPGLRETQYF. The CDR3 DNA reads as TGTGCCTGGAGTCCGGGACTAAGGGAGACCCAGTACTTC.

The CDR3 DNA is TGTGCCAGTAGTATAAGTACCGACAATGAGCAGTTCTTC. Encoded protein: CASSISTDNEQFF. This chain uses TRBV19 with TRBJ2-1; D not certain. CDR1 LNHDA and CDR2 SQIVND come from the germline V gene (reference sequence). Trimming took off 2 bases at V and 5 bases at J, with 7 bases between the two ends. This CDR3 region has 13 residues.

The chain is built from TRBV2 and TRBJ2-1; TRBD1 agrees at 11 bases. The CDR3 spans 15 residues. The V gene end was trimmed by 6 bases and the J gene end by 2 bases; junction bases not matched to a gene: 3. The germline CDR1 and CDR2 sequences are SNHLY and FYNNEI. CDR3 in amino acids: CASSGTGGAYNEQFF. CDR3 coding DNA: TGTGCCAGCAGCGGGACAGGGGGAGCCTACAATGAGCAGTTCTTC.

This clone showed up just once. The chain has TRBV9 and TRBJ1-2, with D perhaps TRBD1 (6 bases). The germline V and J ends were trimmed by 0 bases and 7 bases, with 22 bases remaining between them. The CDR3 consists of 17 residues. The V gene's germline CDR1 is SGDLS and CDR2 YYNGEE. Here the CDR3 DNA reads TGTGCCAGCAGCGTAGAGGGGCGGGGCAGGGGCCTCTCTGGCTACACCTTC. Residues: CASSVEGRGRGLSGYTF.

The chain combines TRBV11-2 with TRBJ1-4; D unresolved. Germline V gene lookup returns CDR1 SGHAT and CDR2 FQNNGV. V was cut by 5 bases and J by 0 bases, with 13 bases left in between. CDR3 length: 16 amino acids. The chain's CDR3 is CASSPLGGATNEKLFF. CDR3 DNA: TGTGCCAGCAGCCCCTTAGGAGGTGCAACTAATGAAAAACTGTTTTTT. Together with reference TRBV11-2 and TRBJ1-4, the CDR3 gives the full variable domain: EAGVAQSPRYKIIEKRQSVAFWCNPISGHATLYWYQQILGQGPKLLIQFQNNGVVDDSQLPKDRFSAERLKGVDSTLKIQPAKLEDSAVYLCASSPLGGATNEKLFFGSGTQLSVL.

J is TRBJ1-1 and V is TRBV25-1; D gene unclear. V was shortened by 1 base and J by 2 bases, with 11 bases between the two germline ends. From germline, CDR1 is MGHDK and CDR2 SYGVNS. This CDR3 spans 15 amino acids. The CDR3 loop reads CASSEFGKGNTEAFF. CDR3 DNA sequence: TGTGCCAGCAGTGAATTCGGAAAGGGTAACACTGAAGCTTTCTTT. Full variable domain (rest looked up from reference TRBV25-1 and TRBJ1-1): EADIYQTPRYLVIGTGKKITLECSQTMGHDKMYWYQQDPGMELHLIHYSYGVNSTEKGDLSSESTVSRIRTEHFPLTLESARPSHTSQYLCASSEFGKGNTEAFFGQGTRLTVV.

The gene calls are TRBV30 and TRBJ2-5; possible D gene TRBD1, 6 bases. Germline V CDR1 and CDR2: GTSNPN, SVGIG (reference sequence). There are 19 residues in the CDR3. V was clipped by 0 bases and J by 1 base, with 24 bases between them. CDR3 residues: CAWSVAQGIPLSIQETQYF. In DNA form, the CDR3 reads TGTGCCTGGAGTGTGGCCCAGGGGATCCCCCTCTCAATCCAAGAGACCCAGTACTTC.

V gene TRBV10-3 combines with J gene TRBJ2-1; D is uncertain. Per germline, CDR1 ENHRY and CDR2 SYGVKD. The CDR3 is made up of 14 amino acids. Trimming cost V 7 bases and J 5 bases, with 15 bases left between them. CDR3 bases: TGTGCCATCAAGGTAACAGACAAACACAATGAGCAGTTCTTC. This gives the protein CAIKVTDKHNEQFF.

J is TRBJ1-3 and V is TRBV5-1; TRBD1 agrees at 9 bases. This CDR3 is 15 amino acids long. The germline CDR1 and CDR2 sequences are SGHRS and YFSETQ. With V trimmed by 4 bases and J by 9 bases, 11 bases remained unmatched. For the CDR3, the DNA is TGCGCCAGCAGCGACACAGGGGGCTACGGGAGCACCATATATTTT. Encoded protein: CASSDTGGYGSTIYF.

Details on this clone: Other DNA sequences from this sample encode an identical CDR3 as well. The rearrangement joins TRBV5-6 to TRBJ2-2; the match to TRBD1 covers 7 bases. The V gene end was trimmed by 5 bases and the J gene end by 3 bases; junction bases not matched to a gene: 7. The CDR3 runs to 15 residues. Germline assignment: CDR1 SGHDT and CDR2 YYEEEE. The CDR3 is CASSLGQVDTGELFF. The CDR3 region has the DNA TGTGCCAGCAGTCTAGGACAGGTCGACACCGGGGAGCTGTTTTTT.

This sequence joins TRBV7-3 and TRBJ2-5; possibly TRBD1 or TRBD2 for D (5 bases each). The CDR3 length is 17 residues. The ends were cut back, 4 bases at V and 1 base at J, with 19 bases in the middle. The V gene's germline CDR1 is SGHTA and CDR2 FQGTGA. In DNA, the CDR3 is TGTGCCAGCAGCTCAGGGCAGGGAAACGCGGGCCAAGAGACCCAGTACTTC. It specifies CASSSGQGNAGQETQYF.

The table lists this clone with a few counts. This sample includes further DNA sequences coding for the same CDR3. The CDR3, as DNA: TGCGCCAGCAGCTTGGCTGGACAGGGGACCTACAATGAGCAGTTCTTC. It yields the protein CASSLAGQGTYNEQFF. The V gene is TRBV5-1, the J gene TRBJ2-1, with 9 positions matching TRBD1. Per germline, CDR1 SGHRS and CDR2 YFSETQ. Trimming at V came to 0 bases and at J to 2 bases, leaving 3 bases not matched to a gene. There are 16 residues in the CDR3.